This is a list of T cell receptor beta chains from one sample in a study of cytomegalovirus exposure and HLA in healthy donors. The method was immunoSEQ multiplex PCR; TCRdb's version includes in-frame clones alone and lacks a portion of them. This sample carries roughly 43,000 clones, 92% of them seen once, and the ten largest clones take 5.6%. Specimen: PBMCs. The receptors here all came from a man between 18 and 29 years old in good health and CMV-seronegative. CDR3s include the opening cysteine and the closing phenylalanine or tryptophan. The D gene is left open where the match is weak. Some rows have no size entry. The others give once, few or many, or a class for an expanded clone.

16	-	TRBD1	TRBJ1-2	TRBV5-1	CASSSGDSLANYGYTF	TGCGCCAGCAGCTCGGGGGACAGTTTAGCTAACTATGGCTACACCTTC
16	-	TRBD1	TRBJ2-7	TRBV5-5	CASSLDPGQGTYEQYF	TGTGCCAGCAGCTTGGACCCGGGACAGGGCACCTACGAGCAGTACTTC
15	-	TRBD2	TRBJ2-5	TRBV19	CASSIAAGGSETQYF	TGTGCCAGTAGTATCGCAGCGGGAGGGTCGGAGACCCAGTACTTC
15	-	-	TRBJ1-1	TRBV14	CASSHFRGSSTEAFF	TGTGCCAGCAGCCATTTTAGGGGATCGAGCACTGAAGCTTTCTTT
15	few	-	TRBJ2-1	TRBV19	CASSISSGTNNEQFF	TGTGCCAGTAGTATTTCCAGCGGAACAAACAATGAGCAGTTCTTC
15	-	TRBD1	TRBJ2-7	TRBV19	CASSITGTGGNEQYF	TGTGCCAGTAGTATAACAGGGACAGGGGGCAACGAGCAGTACTTC
16	-	TRBD2	TRBJ2-1	TRBV7-2	CASSFSRGGRGNEQFF	TGTGCCAGCAGCTTTTCCCGGGGGGGCCGGGGCAATGAGCAGTTCTTC
14	once	-	TRBJ2-1	TRBV28	CASSGTPTYNEQFF	TGTGCCAGCAGTGGGACACCCACCTACAATGAGCAGTTCTTC
14	-	TRBD1	TRBJ1-5	TRBV5-5	CASSSRQGYQPQHF	TGTGCCAGCAGCTCCAGACAGGGCTATCAGCCCCAGCATTTT
14	once	TRBD1	TRBJ1-6	TRBV7-9	CASSLGTVNSPLHF	TGTGCCAGCAGCCTCGGGACAGTTAATTCACCCCTCCACTTT
12	-	-	TRBJ2-1	TRBV29-1	CSGLQGYNEQFF	TGCAGCGGGTTACAGGGTTACAATGAGCAGTTCTTC
15	-	-	TRBJ2-3	TRBV11-2	CASSFSGHRTDTQYF	TGTGCCAGCAGCTTCTCGGGACACCGCACAGATACGCAGTATTTT
20	-	TRBD1	TRBJ1-6	TRBV6-1	CASSENPPQSGGLSNSPLHF	TGTGCCAGCAGTGAAAACCCCCCGCAATCAGGGGGCCTCTCTAATTCACCCCTCCACTTT
13	-	-	TRBJ2-3	TRBV6-5	CASSYRETDTQYF	TGTGCCAGCAGTTATCGGGAGACAGATACGCAGTATTTT
12	once	-	TRBJ2-5	TRBV18	CASSPTEETQYF	TGTGCCAGCTCACCAACGGAAGAGACCCAGTACTTC